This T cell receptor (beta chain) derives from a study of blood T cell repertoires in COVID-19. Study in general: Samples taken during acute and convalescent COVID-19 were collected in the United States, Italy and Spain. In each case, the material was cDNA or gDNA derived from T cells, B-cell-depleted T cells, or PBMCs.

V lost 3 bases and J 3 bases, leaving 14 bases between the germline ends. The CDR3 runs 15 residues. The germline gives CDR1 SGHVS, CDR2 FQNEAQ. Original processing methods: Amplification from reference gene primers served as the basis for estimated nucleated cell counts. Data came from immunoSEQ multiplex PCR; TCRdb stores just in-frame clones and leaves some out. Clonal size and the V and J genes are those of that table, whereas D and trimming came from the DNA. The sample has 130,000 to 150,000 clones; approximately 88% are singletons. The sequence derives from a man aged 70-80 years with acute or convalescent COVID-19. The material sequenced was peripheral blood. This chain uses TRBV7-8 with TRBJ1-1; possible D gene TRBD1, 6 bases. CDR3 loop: CASSFSRGGDTEAFF. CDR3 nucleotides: TGTGCCAGCAGCTTTTCAAGAGGGGGTGACACTGAAGCTTTCTTT. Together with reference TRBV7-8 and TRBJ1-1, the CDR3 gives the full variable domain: GAGVSQSPRYKVAKRGQDVALRCDPISGHVSLFWYQQALGQGPEFLTYFQNEAQLDKSGLPSDRFFAERPEGSVSTLKIQRTQQEDSAVYLCASSFSRGGDTEAFFGQGTRLTVV.